One sample yielded the 16 T cell receptor beta chains listed below, sequenced in a study of shared clonotypes between healthy human individuals. Only in-frame clones appear in the TCRdb table, and some are missing; sequencing was by immunoSEQ multiplex PCR. The table shows approximately 470,000 clones, with approximately 80% occurring only once. Sequencing was done on a sample of PBMCs. These receptors originate from a woman in her thirties or forties in good health. Some clones in this sample may be carry-over from other donors' samples.

This clone was seen a handful of times. The rearrangement uses TRBV5-1 and TRBJ2-1; the match to TRBD1 covers 10 bases. Losses at the gene ends were 4 bases for V and 5 bases for J; bases not matched to a gene: 9. CDR3 length equals 16 residues. Per germline, CDR1 SGHRS and CDR2 YFSETQ. The CDR3 DNA sequence: TGCGCCAGCAGCCTGGCCGGGACAGGGGCCGACAATGAGCAGTTCTTC. It encodes CASSLAGTGADNEQFF.

The chain has TRBV27 and TRBJ2-2; D call uncertain. The germline CDR1 and CDR2 sequences are MNHEY and SMNVEV (reference sequence). This CDR3 has 14 amino acids. V was pared by 4 bases and J by 2 bases, with 8 bases between. CDR3 residues: CASSYGSNTGELFF. As DNA, the CDR3 is TGTGCCAGCAGTTATGGCTCCAACACCGGGGAGCTGTTTTTT.

The J gene is TRBJ2-3, the V gene TRBV21-1; the D call of TRBD1 is as the table states it, not checked on the DNA. TRBV21-1 is annotated as a pseudogene. The CDR3 is made up of 15 amino acids. Here the CDR3 DNA reads TGTGCCAGCAGCATGAAGGGGCCCTGCACAGATACGCAGTATTTT. Its translation is CASSMKGPCTDTQYF.

This chain joins TRBV9 and TRBJ2-5, with D unclear. CDR1 is SGDLS, CDR2 YYNGEE, per germline. With 4 bases removed from V and 0 bases from J, the gap between germline ends came to 10 bases. This CDR3 region has 14 residues. This chain's CDR3 is CASSPRPDQETQYF. In DNA form, the CDR3 reads TGTGCCAGCAGCCCTCGCCCGGACCAAGAGACCCAGTACTTC.

Regarding this clone: This same CDR3 is encoded by further DNA sequences in the sample. J is TRBJ1-3 and V is TRBV29-1, with D unclear. This CDR3 region has 12 residues. Deletions cut 5 bases from V and 1 base from J, with 6 bases between. CDR1 and CDR2 from the germline V gene are SQVTM and ANQGSEA. CDR3 sequence reads: CSVLSSGNTIYF. The CDR3 bases are TGCAGCGTTTTGTCATCTGGAAACACCATATATTTT. Supplemented by reference TRBV29-1 and TRBJ1-3, the full variable domain reads SAVISQKPSRDICQRGTSLTIQCQVDSQVTMMFWYRQQPGQSLTLIATANQGSEATYESGFVIDKFPISRPNLTFSTLTVSNMSPEDSSIYLCSVLSSGNTIYFGEGSWLTVV.

J is TRBJ2-1 and V is TRBV4-3; 8 nucleotides line up with TRBD1. The length of the CDR3 is 16 residues. From germline, CDR1 is LGHNA and CDR2 YSLEER. After removal of 1 base from V and 5 bases from J, the junction contained 7 bases not matched to a gene. The DNA of the CDR3 is TGCGCCAGCAGCCAAGGGGGGGACAGGCCCAACAATGAGCAGTTCTTC. Translation: CASSQGGDRPNNEQFF.

This chain links TRBV6-4 with TRBJ2-1; 10 bases map to TRBD2. In germline, CDR1 is MRHNA, CDR2 SNTAGT. The CDR3 is 16 residues long. V trimming: 4 bases; J trimming: 2 bases; junction bases outside the gene matches: 5. CDR3 sequence reads: CASSATAGGPYNEQFF. For the CDR3, the DNA is TGTGCCAGCAGTGCAACAGCGGGAGGGCCCTACAATGAGCAGTTCTTC.

The chain couples TRBV7-2 to TRBJ2-3, with D possibly being TRBD2 (6 bases). Trimming took 5 bases from V and 2 from J, leaving 11 bases between them. CDR3 length equals 14 residues. Germline V gene sequence: CDR1 SGHTA, CDR2 FQGNSA. The DNA for the CDR3 is TGTGCCAGCAGCATGGGACTGATCACAGATACGCAGTATTTT. Its translation: CASSMGLITDTQYF.

The table lists this clone with a count of one. V usage is TRBV7-3 and J usage is TRBJ2-3; TRBD2 agrees at 10 bases. Per germline, CDR1 SGHTA and CDR2 FQGTGA. The CDR3 is made up of 16 amino acids. Germline trimming cut 1 base from V and 7 bases from J; bases unmatched to any gene: 8. The CDR3 reads CASSLSLAGVLNTQYF. CDR3 coding DNA: TGTGCCAGCAGCTTAAGTCTAGCGGGAGTCTTAAATACGCAGTATTTT.

The V and J genes are TRBV10-3 and TRBJ1-5; 10 nucleotides line up with TRBD1. Trimming took 9 bases from V and 5 from J; bases not matched to a gene: 4. Per the germline V gene, CDR1 is ENHRY and CDR2 is SYGVKD. CDR3 size: 13 residues. CDR3 residues: CAIAGTGDQPQHF. In DNA, the CDR3 is TGTGCCATAGCCGGGACAGGGGATCAGCCCCAGCATTTT.

This chain links TRBV7-9 with TRBJ1-1, with a possible D match to TRBD1 (5 bases). The germline gives CDR1 SEHNR, CDR2 FQNEAQ (reference sequence). The CDR3 contains 12 residues. Trimming shortened V by 10 bases and J by 5 bases, and 14 bases separated the two germline ends. The CDR3 DNA reads TGTGCCACCAAAAGGGACGGTACTGAAGCTTTCTTT. Protein product: CATKRDGTEAFF.

CDR3 residues: CSVTAERGTEAFF. DNA of the CDR3: TGCAGCGTGACCGCCGAGAGGGGCACTGAAGCTTTCTTT. This chain links TRBV29-1 with TRBJ1-1, with a possible D match to TRBD1 (5 bases). V lost 6 bases to trimming and J lost 4 bases, with 15 bases between them. This CDR3 spans 13 amino acids. Germline V gene lookup returns CDR1 SQVTM and CDR2 ANQGSEA.

The chain recombines TRBV7-3 with TRBJ2-1, with 7 nucleotides matching TRBD1. Germline trimming cut 5 bases from V and 5 bases from J; bases unmatched to any gene: 6. The CDR3 has 14 amino acids. Germline V gene sequence: CDR1 SGHTA, CDR2 FQGTGA. The CDR3, as DNA: TGTGCCAGCAGCCAAGGGGGCGCGAACAATGAGCAGTTCTTC. Translated, it gives CASSQGGANNEQFF.

This clone was picked up one time. Germline is not matched at one junction end, which may reflect a read error. This rearrangement joins TRBV4-1 to TRBJ2-7, with TRBD2 matching over 8 bases. Germline CDR1 MGHRA, CDR2 YSYEKL. The length of the CDR3 is 15 residues. The CDR3 DNA reads TGTGCCAGCAGCTTTCAGACCGGGACTAGGAACGAGCAGTACTTC. Its translation: CASSFQTGTRNEQYF.

This chain connects TRBV28 to TRBJ2-7; D gene ambiguous. The CDR3 loop spans 14 amino acids. The V gene lost 2 bases and the J gene lost 2 bases, with 10 bases spanning the gap. Germline V gene lookup returns CDR1 MDHEN and CDR2 SYDVKM. The CDR3 DNA sequence: TGTGCCAGCAGTTTAAGGGTCATTCCCTACGAGCAGTACTTC. It yields the protein CASSLRVIPYEQYF.

With respect to this clone: At one end, the junction sequence differs from germline, possibly due to a read error. The V call is TRBV19, the J call TRBJ2-7, with 11 bases aligning to TRBD2. Germline loops: CDR1 LNHDA, CDR2 SQIVND (reference sequence). This CDR3 spans 14 amino acids. The CDR3 here is CASSIDPASGRSTF. In DNA form, the CDR3 reads TGTGCCAGTAGTATAGATCCGGCTAGCGGGAGGTCTACCTTC.